This T cell receptor (beta chain) was found in a study of blood T cell repertoires in COVID-19. Study-level background: Both acute and convalescent COVID-19 samples were obtained from the United States, Italy and Spain. The cDNA or gDNA used as material had been derived from T cells, B-cell-depleted T cells, or PBMCs.

Followed longitudinally, the Seattle patients had been enrolled during active infection. The CDR3 totals 15 residues. After removal of 8 bases from V and 4 bases from J, the junction contained 7 bases not matched to a gene. CDR1 and CDR2 (germline): LGHDT, YNNKEL (reference sequence). Source study methods: Estimated nucleated cell counts came from reference gene primer amplification. Sequencing was performed with immunoSEQ multiplex PCR; in TCRdb, only in-frame clones are kept and a portion is missing. D and trimming come from the DNA, and the V and J calls and clone size come from that table. The sample includes a few hundred thousand clones, 91% of them seen just once.

This rearrangement joins TRBV3-1 (or the pseudogene TRBV3-2) to TRBJ2-1, with 11 bases lining up with TRBD2. This TCR derives from a person in their late teens or twenties with COVID-19, enrolled during active disease. The sequencing input was peripheral blood. The CDR3 region is CASSPGLAEYNEQFF. In nucleotides, the CDR3 is TGTGCCAGCTCCCCGGGACTAGCGGAATACAATGAGCAGTTCTTC.